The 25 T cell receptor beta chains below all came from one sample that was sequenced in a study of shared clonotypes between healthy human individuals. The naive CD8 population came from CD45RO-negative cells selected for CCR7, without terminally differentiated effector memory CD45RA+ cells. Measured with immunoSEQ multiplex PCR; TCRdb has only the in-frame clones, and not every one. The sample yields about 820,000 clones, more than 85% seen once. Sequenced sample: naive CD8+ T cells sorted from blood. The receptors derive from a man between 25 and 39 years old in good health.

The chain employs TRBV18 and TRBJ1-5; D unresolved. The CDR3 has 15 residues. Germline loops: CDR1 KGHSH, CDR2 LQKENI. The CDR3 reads CSQLYGQFGNQPQHF. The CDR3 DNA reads TGTTCTCAGCTCTACGGGCAGTTCGGCAATCAGCCCCAGCATTTT.

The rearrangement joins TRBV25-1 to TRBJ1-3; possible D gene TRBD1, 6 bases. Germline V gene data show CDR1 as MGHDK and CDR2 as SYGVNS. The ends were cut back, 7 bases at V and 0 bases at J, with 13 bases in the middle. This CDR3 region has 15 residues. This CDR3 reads CASTGTRGSGNTIYF. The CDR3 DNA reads TGTGCCAGCACCGGGACCAGGGGCTCTGGAAACACCATATATTTT.

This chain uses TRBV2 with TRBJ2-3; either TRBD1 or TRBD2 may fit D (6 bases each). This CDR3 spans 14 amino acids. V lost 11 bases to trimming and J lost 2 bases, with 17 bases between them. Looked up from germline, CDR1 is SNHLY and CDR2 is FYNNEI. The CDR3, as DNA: TGTGCCGGGGGCCAGGGACTCTTCACAGATACGCAGTATTTT. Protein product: CAGGQGLFTDTQYF.

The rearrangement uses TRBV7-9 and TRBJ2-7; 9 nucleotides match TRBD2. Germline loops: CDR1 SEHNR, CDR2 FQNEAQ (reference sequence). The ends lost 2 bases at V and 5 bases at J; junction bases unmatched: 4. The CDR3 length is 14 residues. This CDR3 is CASSLTGLANEQYF. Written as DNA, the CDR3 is TGTGCCAGCAGCTTAACCGGACTAGCGAACGAGCAGTACTTC. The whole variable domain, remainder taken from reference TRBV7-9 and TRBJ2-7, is DTGVSQNPRHKITKRGQNVTFRCDPISEHNRLYWYRQTLGQGPEFLTYFQNEAQLEKSRLLSDRFSAERPKGSFSTLEIQRTEQGDSAMYLCASSLTGLANEQYFGPGTRLTVT.

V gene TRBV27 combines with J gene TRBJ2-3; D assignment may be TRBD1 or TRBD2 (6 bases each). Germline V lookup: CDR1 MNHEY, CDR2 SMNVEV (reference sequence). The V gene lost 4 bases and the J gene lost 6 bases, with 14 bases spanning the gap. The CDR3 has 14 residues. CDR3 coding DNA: TGTGCCAGCAGTTGGGGGGCCAAGCGGGATACGCAGTATTTT. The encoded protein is CASSWGAKRDTQYF.

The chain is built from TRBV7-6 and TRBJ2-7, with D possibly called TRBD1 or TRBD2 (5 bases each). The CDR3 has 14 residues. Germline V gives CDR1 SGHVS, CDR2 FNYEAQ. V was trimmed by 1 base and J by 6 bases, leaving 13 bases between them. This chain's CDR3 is CASSLGGTSSEQYF. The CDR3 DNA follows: TGTGCCAGCAGCTTAGGGGGGACGTCCAGCGAGCAGTACTTC.

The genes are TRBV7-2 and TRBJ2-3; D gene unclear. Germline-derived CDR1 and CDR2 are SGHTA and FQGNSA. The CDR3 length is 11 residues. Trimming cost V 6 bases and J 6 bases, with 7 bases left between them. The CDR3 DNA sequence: TGTGCCAGCAGGCCCCGGGATACGCAGTATTTT. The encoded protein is CASRPRDTQYF.

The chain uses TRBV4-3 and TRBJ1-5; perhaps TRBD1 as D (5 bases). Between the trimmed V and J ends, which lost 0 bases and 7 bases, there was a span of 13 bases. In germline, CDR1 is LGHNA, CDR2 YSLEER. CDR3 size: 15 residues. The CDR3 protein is CASSQDRVDGQPQHF. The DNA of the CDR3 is TGCGCCAGCAGCCAAGACAGGGTGGATGGACAGCCCCAGCATTTT.

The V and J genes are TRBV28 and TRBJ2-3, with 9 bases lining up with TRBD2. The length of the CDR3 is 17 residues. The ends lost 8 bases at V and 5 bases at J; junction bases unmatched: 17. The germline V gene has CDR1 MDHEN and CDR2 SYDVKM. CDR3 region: CASGRSTGTSRRDTQYF. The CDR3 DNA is TGTGCCAGCGGTCGCTCAACCGGGACTAGCAGGAGAGATACGCAGTATTTT.

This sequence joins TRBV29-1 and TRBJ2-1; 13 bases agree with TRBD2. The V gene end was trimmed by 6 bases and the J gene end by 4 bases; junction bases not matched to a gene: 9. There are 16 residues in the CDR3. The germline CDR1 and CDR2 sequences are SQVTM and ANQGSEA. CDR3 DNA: TGCAGCGTCAGAGGACTAGCGGGAGACCCTTACAATGAGCAGTTCTTC. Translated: CSVRGLAGDPYNEQFF.

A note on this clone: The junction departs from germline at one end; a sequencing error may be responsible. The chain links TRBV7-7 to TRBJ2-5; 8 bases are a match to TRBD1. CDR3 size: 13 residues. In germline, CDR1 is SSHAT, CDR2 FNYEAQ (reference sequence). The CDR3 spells CASSPDRGETQYF. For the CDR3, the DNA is TGTGCTAGCAGCCCTGACAGGGGAGAGACCCAGTACTTC.

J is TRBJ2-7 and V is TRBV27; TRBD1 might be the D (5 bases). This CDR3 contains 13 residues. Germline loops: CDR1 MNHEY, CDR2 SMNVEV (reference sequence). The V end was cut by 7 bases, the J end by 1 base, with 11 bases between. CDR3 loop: CASTTAGSYEQYF. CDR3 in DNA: TGTGCCAGCACCACGGCAGGGTCCTACGAGCAGTACTTC.

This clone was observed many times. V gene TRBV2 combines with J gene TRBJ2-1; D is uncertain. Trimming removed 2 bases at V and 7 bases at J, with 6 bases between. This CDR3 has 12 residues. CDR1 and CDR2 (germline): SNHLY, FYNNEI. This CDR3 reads CASSETWNEQFF. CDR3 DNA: TGTGCCAGCAGTGAAACGTGGAATGAGCAGTTCTTC.

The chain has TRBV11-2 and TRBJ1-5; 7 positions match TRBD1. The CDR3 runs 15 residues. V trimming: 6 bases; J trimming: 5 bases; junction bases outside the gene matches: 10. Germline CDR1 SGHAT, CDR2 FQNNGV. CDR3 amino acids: CASRRGTAPHQPQHF. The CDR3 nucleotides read TGTGCCAGCAGAAGGGGGACAGCTCCACATCAGCCCCAGCATTTT.

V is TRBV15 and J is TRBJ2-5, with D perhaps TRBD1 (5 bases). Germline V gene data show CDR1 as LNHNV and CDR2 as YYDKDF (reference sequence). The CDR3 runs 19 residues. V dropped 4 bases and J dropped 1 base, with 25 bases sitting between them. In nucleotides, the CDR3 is TGTGCCACCAGCAACGTTAGGGGCGAAATCGCCTACGGCCAAGAGACCCAGTACTTC. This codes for CATSNVRGEIAYGQETQYF.

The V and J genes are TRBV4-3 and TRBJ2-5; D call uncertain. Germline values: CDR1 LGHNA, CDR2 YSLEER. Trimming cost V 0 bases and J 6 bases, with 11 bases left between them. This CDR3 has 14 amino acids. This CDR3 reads CASSQDADRKTQYF. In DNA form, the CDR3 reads TGCGCCAGCAGCCAAGACGCTGATAGGAAGACCCAGTACTTC.

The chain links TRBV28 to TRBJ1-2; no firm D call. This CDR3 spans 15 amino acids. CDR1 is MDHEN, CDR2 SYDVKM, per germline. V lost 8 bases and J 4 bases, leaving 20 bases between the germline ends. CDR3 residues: CASAYGWESSYGYTF. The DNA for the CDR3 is TGTGCCAGCGCATACGGGTGGGAGTCCTCCTATGGCTACACCTTC.

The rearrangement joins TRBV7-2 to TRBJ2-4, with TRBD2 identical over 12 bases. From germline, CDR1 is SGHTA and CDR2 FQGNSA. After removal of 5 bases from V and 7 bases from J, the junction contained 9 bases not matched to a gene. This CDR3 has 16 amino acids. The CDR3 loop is CASSPLAGGPDNIQYF. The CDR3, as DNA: TGTGCCAGCAGCCCTCTAGCGGGAGGGCCAGATAACATTCAGTACTTC.

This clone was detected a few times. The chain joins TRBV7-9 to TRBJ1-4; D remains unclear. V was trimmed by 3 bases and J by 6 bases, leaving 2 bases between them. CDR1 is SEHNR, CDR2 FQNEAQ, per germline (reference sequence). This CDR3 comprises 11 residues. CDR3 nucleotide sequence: TGTGCCAGCAGCTTCGATGAAAAACTGTTTTTT. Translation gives CASSFDEKLFF.

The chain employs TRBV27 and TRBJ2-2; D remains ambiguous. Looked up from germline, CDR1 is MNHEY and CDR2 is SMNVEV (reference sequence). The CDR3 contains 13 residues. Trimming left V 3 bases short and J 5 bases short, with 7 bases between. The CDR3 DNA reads TGTGCCAGCAGTTTTAGCCCGACCGGGGAGCTGTTTTTT. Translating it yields CASSFSPTGELFF.

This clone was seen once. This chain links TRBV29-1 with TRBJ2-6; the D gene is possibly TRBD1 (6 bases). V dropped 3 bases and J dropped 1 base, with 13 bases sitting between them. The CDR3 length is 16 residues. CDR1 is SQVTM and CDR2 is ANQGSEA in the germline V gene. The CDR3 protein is CSVEGHTSSGANVLTF. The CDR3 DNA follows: TGCAGCGTTGAGGGACACACCTCATCTGGGGCCAACGTCCTGACTTTC.

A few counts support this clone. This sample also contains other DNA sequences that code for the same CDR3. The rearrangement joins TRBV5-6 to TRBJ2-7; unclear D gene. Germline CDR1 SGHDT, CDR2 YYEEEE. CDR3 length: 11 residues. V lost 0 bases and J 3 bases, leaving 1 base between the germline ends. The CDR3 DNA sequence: TGTGCCAGCAGCTTGGGCTACGAGCAGTACTTC. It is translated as CASSLGYEQYF.

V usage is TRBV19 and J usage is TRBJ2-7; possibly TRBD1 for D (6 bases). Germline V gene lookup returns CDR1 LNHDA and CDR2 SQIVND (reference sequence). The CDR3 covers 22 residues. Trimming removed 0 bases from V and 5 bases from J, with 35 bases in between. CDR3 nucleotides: TGTGCCAGTAGTATAGATCGGTTAGACGGCACAGGGTATGTAAAGGCTCTGCACGAGCAGTACTTC. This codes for CASSIDRLDGTGYVKALHEQYF.

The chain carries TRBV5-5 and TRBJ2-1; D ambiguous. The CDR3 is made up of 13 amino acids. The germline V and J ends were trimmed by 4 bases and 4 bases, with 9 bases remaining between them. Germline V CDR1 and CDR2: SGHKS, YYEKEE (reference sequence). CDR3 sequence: CASSTEGYNEQFF. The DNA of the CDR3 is TGTGCCAGCAGCACCGAAGGATACAATGAGCAGTTCTTC. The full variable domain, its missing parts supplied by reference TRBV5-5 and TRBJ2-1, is DAGVTQSPTHLIKTRGQQVTLRCSPISGHKSVSWYQQVLGQGPQFIFQYYEKEERGRGNFPDRFSARQFPNYSSELNVNALLLGDSALYLCASSTEGYNEQFFGPGTRLTVL.

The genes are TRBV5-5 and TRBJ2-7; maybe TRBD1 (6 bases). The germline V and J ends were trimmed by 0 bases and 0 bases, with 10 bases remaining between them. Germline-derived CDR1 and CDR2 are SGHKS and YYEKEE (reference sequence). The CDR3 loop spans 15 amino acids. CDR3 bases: TGTGCCAGCAGCTTGGAAGGGGGTCCCTCCTACGAGCAGTACTTC. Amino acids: CASSLEGGPSYEQYF.